The 29 T cell receptor beta chains below all came from one sample that was sequenced in a study of blood T cell repertoires in COVID-19. Clones were sequenced by immunoSEQ multiplex PCR, and TCRdb holds only the in-frame ones, with some missing. The data contain under 250,000 clones, roughly 86% of them singletons. The sample comprised peripheral blood. The receptors come from a woman aged 60-75 years who had recovered from COVID-19.

The chain recombines TRBV5-4 with TRBJ2-7, with 8 bases matching TRBD1. Germline lookup yields CDR1 SGHNT and CDR2 YYREEE (reference sequence). CDR3 length: 15 residues. Germline trimming cut 0 bases from V and 1 base from J; bases unmatched to any gene: 3. This CDR3 is CASSLAGGRSYEQYF. The CDR3 region has the DNA TGTGCCAGCAGCTTGGCAGGGGGCAGGTCCTACGAGCAGTACTTC.

This sequence joins TRBV6-2 or TRBV6-3 and TRBJ2-7, with D maybe TRBD1 (5 bases). CDR1 MNHEY and CDR2 SVGEGT come from the germline V gene. Trimming stripped 5 bases from V and 2 bases from J, with 22 bases between. The CDR3 totals 17 residues. The CDR3 protein is CASSSTGLTAKAYEQYF. DNA for the CDR3: TGTGCCAGCAGTAGCACGGGCCTGACAGCGAAAGCCTACGAGCAGTACTTC.

CDR3 residues: CASSKDTRAVDYGYTF. In DNA form, the CDR3 reads TGTGCCAGCAGCAAAGATACGAGGGCTGTCGACTATGGCTACACCTTC. The V gene is TRBV21-1, the J gene TRBJ1-2. TRBV21-1 is a pseudogene segment. This CDR3 comprises 16 residues.

The rearrangement uses TRBV19 and TRBJ1-5; D call uncertain. This CDR3 contains 14 residues. The germline V and J ends were trimmed by 3 bases and 2 bases, with 8 bases remaining between them. Germline lookup yields CDR1 LNHDA and CDR2 SQIVND (reference sequence). The CDR3 sequence is CASSIWRGNQPQHF. CDR3 bases: TGTGCCAGTAGTATTTGGCGGGGCAATCAGCCCCAGCATTTT.

V and J are TRBV7-2 and TRBJ1-1; 7 bases are a match to TRBD1. Trimming removed 6 bases from V and 1 base from J; junction bases left unmatched: 2. CDR1 and CDR2 from the germline V gene are SGHTA and FQGNSA. The CDR3 sequence is 13 residues long. The CDR3: CASRWTGNTEAFF. In nucleotides, the CDR3 is TGTGCCAGCAGGTGGACAGGGAACACTGAAGCTTTCTTT.

The V and J genes are TRBV5-1 and TRBJ2-1, with D possibly TRBD1 on 6 matching bases. V was shortened by 0 bases and J by 4 bases, with 11 bases between the two germline ends. Germline V CDR1 and CDR2: SGHRS, YFSETQ. The CDR3 length is 15 residues. CDR3 nucleotide sequence: TGCGCCAGCAGCTTGGCTGGACAGCCATACAATGAGCAGTTCTTC. Translated: CASSLAGQPYNEQFF.

The chain recombines TRBV2 with TRBJ1-5, with 7 bases matching TRBD1. CDR1 is SNHLY, CDR2 FYNNEI, per germline. Germline trimming cut 4 bases from V and 4 bases from J; bases unmatched to any gene: 7. This CDR3 spans 15 amino acids. DNA for the CDR3: TGTGCCAGCAGTGCGAGGACAGGAGGGAATCAGCCCCAGCATTTT. Translating gives CASSARTGGNQPQHF.

CDR3 region: CASSYISGELFF. Here the CDR3 DNA reads TGTGCCAGCAGCTATATTTCCGGGGAGCTGTTTTTT. V and J are TRBV11-2 and TRBJ2-2, with D hard to call. The V end was cut by 4 bases, the J end by 6 bases, with 6 bases between. Per the germline V gene, CDR1 is SGHAT and CDR2 is FQNNGV. The CDR3 is 12 residues long.

The chain is built from TRBV11-2 and TRBJ2-5, with 9 bases matching TRBD2. Germline V gene lookup returns CDR1 SGHAT and CDR2 FQNNGV. Trimming cost V 5 bases and J 6 bases; bases outside gene matches: 10. This CDR3 contains 15 residues. The CDR3 DNA reads as TGTGCCAGCAGCACTGGGACTAGCAAGTTAAAGACCCAGTACTTC. It codes for CASSTGTSKLKTQYF.

V and J are TRBV19 and TRBJ2-1, with 7 bases fitting TRBD1. V shed 4 bases and J 4 bases; nucleotides not matched to a gene: 7. The CDR3 has 15 residues. Germline V gives CDR1 LNHDA, CDR2 SQIVND (reference sequence). The CDR3 loop reads CASSRGGPGYNEQFF. The DNA of the CDR3 is TGTGCCAGTAGTAGAGGGGGCCCGGGATACAATGAGCAGTTCTTC.

The chain uses TRBV21-1 and TRBJ2-5; TRBD1, the D gene given by the table, was not confirmed from the DNA. TRBV21-1 has pseudogene status. This CDR3 has 18 amino acids. In nucleotides, the CDR3 is TGTGCCAGCAGCAATTCCGGGTGTGGGGACAGGAGAGTGGAGACCCAGTACTTC. It encodes CASSNSGCGDRRVETQYF.

Regarding this clone: A read error may explain this, as a much larger clone is one base away. Other nucleotide sequences from this sample produce the same CDR3. The J gene is TRBJ1-2, the V gene TRBV28; D remains unclear. Germline CDR1 and CDR2: MDHEN and SYDVKM. This CDR3 region has 13 residues. V was shortened by 6 bases and J by 2 bases, with 10 bases between the two germline ends. The CDR3 region is CASSFGGNYGYTF. CDR3 nucleotides: TGTGCCAGCAGCTTCGGCGGGAACTATGGCTACACCTTC.

This clone was recorded a few times. The chain carries TRBV28 and TRBJ1-1; 9 bases agree with TRBD1. CDR3 size: 13 residues. Losses at the gene ends were 6 bases for V and 5 bases for J; bases not matched to a gene: 4. Germline assignment: CDR1 MDHEN and CDR2 SYDVKM. CDR3 residues: CASRWDRETEAFF. As DNA, the CDR3 is TGTGCCAGCAGGTGGGACAGGGAAACTGAAGCTTTCTTT.

This clone was seen only once. V and J are TRBV28 and TRBJ1-2; D possibly corresponds to TRBD1 (5 bases). This CDR3 spans 15 amino acids. V was shortened by 4 bases and J by 6 bases, with 18 bases between the two germline ends. The germline gives CDR1 MDHEN, CDR2 SYDVKM. CDR3 amino acids: CASSSPGAGRNGYTF. CDR3 nucleotide sequence: TGTGCCAGCAGTTCTCCAGGCGCAGGGCGGAATGGCTACACCTTC.

This clone was observed once. This rearrangement joins TRBV19 to TRBJ1-5; 8 bases align to TRBD1. The CDR3 is made up of 14 amino acids. J lost 6 bases, V lost 5 bases, and 6 bases had no gene match. CDR1 and CDR2 from the germline V gene are LNHDA and SQIVND (reference sequence). The CDR3 sequence is CASSGDRSPQPQHF. CDR3 DNA sequence: TGTGCCAGTAGTGGGGACAGGAGTCCTCAGCCCCAGCATTTT.

V usage is TRBV19 and J usage is TRBJ1-2; D uncertain. CDR1 LNHDA and CDR2 SQIVND come from the germline V gene (reference sequence). The CDR3 covers 13 residues. V was cut by 7 bases and J by 7 bases, with 16 bases left in between. The CDR3 bases are TGTGCCAGTATGCCGGGTGGAAGTAGTGGCTACACCTTC. The encoded protein is CASMPGGSSGYTF. Filled out from reference TRBV19 and TRBJ1-2, the complete variable domain reads DGGITQSPKYLFRKEGQNVTLSCEQNLNHDAMYWYRQDPGQGLRLIYYSQIVNDFQKGDIAEGYSVSREKKESFPLTVTSAQKNPTAFYLCASMPGGSSGYTFGSGTRLTVV.

This chain joins TRBV27 and TRBJ2-5; D may be TRBD1 (6 bases). Trimming left V 7 bases short and J 5 bases short, with 11 bases between. Germline V gene sequence: CDR1 MNHEY, CDR2 SMNVEV (reference sequence). The CDR3 contains 12 residues. The CDR3 nucleotides read TGTGCCAGCAAAGGGGGTGGCGAGACCCAGTACTTC. This encodes CASKGGGETQYF.

The rearrangement links TRBV9 to TRBJ1-1, with D perhaps TRBD1 (6 bases). The V gene's germline CDR1 is SGDLS and CDR2 YYNGEE. The V end was cut by 2 bases, the J end by 2 bases, with 10 bases between. This CDR3 region has 14 residues. The CDR3 DNA sequence: TGTGCCAGCAGCGTCGGTGGGACAAACACTGAAGCTTTCTTT. Protein product: CASSVGGTNTEAFF.

This chain uses TRBV9 with TRBJ2-7; the match to TRBD1 covers 8 bases. CDR1 is SGDLS and CDR2 is YYNGEE in the germline V gene. V was pared by 3 bases and J by 7 bases, with 6 bases of the junction left unmatched. The CDR3 sequence is 13 residues long. This CDR3 is CASSAGQVSEQYF. For the CDR3, the DNA is TGTGCCAGCAGCGCGGGACAGGTCTCAGAGCAGTACTTC.

V gene TRBV29-1 combines with J gene TRBJ1-2; D gene unclear. Between the trimmed V and J ends, which lost 3 bases and 4 bases, there was a span of 15 bases. The CDR3 is made up of 14 amino acids. The germline CDR1 and CDR2 sequences are SQVTM and ANQGSEA. The chain's CDR3 is CSVESGVGGYGYTF. The CDR3 nucleotides are TGCAGCGTTGAGTCCGGGGTTGGCGGCTATGGCTACACCTTC.

The V gene is TRBV10-3, the J gene TRBJ1-1, with TRBD1 matching over 9 bases. CDR1 and CDR2 (germline): ENHRY, SYGVKD. The ends lost 5 bases at V and 2 bases at J; junction bases unmatched: 15. This CDR3 contains 18 residues. The CDR3 sequence: CAISKTADLTGGNTEAFF. CDR3 DNA: TGTGCCATCAGTAAAACTGCGGACCTCACAGGGGGCAACACTGAAGCTTTCTTT.

The chain has TRBV5-1 and TRBJ2-7; TRBD1 matches 8 bases. Trimming at V came to 0 bases and at J to 4 bases, leaving 6 bases not matched to a gene. This CDR3 has 15 amino acids. CDR1 is SGHRS, CDR2 YFSETQ, per germline. The CDR3 DNA reads as TGCGCCAGCAGCTTGGTTACAGGGGGGAGTTACGAGCAGTACTTC. It codes for CASSLVTGGSYEQYF.

This clone was counted at least ten times. This chain connects TRBV5-1 to TRBJ1-2; D possibly corresponds to TRBD1 (5 bases). The CDR3 length is 14 residues. V lost 0 bases and J 7 bases, leaving 13 bases between the germline ends. CDR1 is SGHRS, CDR2 YFSETQ, per germline. The DNA for the CDR3 is TGCGCCAGCAGCTTGGGAGGCAGGGAGGTTGGCTACACCTTC. It is translated as CASSLGGREVGYTF.

The chain couples TRBV5-4 to TRBJ1-1; D possibly corresponds to TRBD1 (5 bases). CDR3 length: 15 amino acids. V lost 4 bases, J lost 0 bases, and 13 bases lay in between. From germline, CDR1 is SGHNT and CDR2 YYREEE (reference sequence). CDR3 loop: CASSLPGGLNTEAFF. The CDR3 nucleotides are TGTGCCAGCAGCCTCCCCGGGGGATTGAACACTGAAGCTTTCTTT.

V usage is TRBV27 and J usage is TRBJ2-1; D possibly corresponds to TRBD1 (5 bases). There are 15 residues in the CDR3. The germline V gene has CDR1 MNHEY and CDR2 SMNVEV (reference sequence). Trimming cost V 3 bases and J 7 bases, with 16 bases left between them. The CDR3 coding sequence is TGTGCCAGCAGTTTTAATATGGGGCTTGGGAATGAGCAGTTCTTC. Its protein product is CASSFNMGLGNEQFF.

The genes are TRBV3-1 (or the pseudogene TRBV3-2) and TRBJ2-5, with D perhaps TRBD2 (5 bases). V was trimmed by 7 bases and J by 8 bases, leaving 23 bases between them. Germline V gives CDR1 LGHDT, CDR2 YNNKEL (reference sequence). The CDR3 loop spans 15 amino acids. CDR3 nucleotides: TGTGCCAGCACCCCCCGGGGAGCAGCCAAGAGAACCCAGTACTTC. Its protein is CASTPRGAAKRTQYF.

This chain joins TRBV18 and TRBJ1-6; the match to TRBD1 covers 9 bases. This CDR3 has 18 residues. Germline assignment: CDR1 KGHSH and CDR2 LQKENI. V was clipped by 6 bases and J by 0 bases; unmatched bases: 9. The CDR3 DNA reads as TGTGCCAGCTCTCCGGACAGGGGCCGATACTCCTATAATTCACCCCTCCACTTT. Encoded protein: CASSPDRGRYSYNSPLHF.

V is TRBV6-5 and J is TRBJ1-2; 9 bases map to TRBD1. There are 15 residues in the CDR3. The V gene's germline CDR1 is MNHEY and CDR2 SVGAGI. The trim removed 6 bases at V and 4 bases at J, leaving 9 bases unmatched. This chain's CDR3 is CASSTTGQGRYGYTF. The CDR3 DNA reads as TGTGCCAGCAGCACTACGGGACAGGGACGCTATGGCTACACCTTC.

This clone was counted a few times. The V call is TRBV5-6, the J call TRBJ1-2, with 8 bases identical to TRBD1. This CDR3 comprises 13 residues. V lost 4 bases to trimming and J lost 4 bases; unmatched junction nucleotides: 3. Germline V CDR1 and CDR2: SGHDT, YYEEEE. CDR3 sequence reads: CASSIDRGYGYTF. CDR3 coding DNA: TGTGCCAGCAGCATCGACAGGGGCTATGGCTACACCTTC.